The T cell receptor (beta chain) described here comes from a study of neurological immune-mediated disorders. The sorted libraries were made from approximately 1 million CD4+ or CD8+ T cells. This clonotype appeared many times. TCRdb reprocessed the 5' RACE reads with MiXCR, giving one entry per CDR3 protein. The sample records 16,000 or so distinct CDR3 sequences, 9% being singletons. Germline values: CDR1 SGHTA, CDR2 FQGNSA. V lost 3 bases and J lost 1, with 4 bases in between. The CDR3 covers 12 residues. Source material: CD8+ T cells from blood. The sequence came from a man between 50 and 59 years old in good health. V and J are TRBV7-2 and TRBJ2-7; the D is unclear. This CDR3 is CASSLGSYEQYF. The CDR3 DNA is TGTGCCAGCAGCTTGGGATCCTACGAGCAGTACTTC.